This T cell receptor (beta chain) was profiled in a study of CD8 T cells in Susac syndrome. An amount of RNA that ranged from roughly 0.5 to 1 ug was reverse transcribed with random hexamers. Amplification of TCR beta CDR3 used immunoSEQ multiplex PCR across 54 Vbeta and 13 Jbeta. TCRdb re-called the immunoSEQ multiplex PCR reads with MiXCR, one entry per CDR3 protein. The sample has over 150,000 distinct CDR3 sequences, approximately 95% seen once. The CDR3 is 14 amino acids. Germline CDR1 reads KGHSH; CDR2 reads LQKENI. Trimming removed 2 bases from V and 5 bases from J, with 10 bases in between. In blood CD8+ and CD4+ T cells, TCR beta underwent sequencing. Treatment-naive patients with stable or active relapsing-remitting disease were the multiple sclerosis controls.

The chain combines TRBV18 with TRBJ2-1, with D uncertain. This sequence was found in a human donor with multiple sclerosis. Sequencing was done on a sample of CD4+ T cells from PBMCs. CDR3 DNA: TGTGCCAGCTCACCAAGTCAACTGAACAATGAGCAGTTCTTC. Amino acid sequence: CASSPSQLNNEQFF.